The subject of this entry is one T cell receptor beta chain. Its antigen is unknown. Qualities for individual bases were not recorded, and no much larger clone is one base off. The data derive from a study of OX40 agonist ivuxolimab in advanced cancers. Study-level background: Ivuxolimab, which targeted the costimulatory receptor OX40 (CD134), was an agonistic, fully human IgG2 monoclonal antibody. Of the approximately 54 dose-escalation patients, hepatocellular carcinoma was present in roughly 19, melanoma in about 15, renal cell carcinoma in 9 and head and neck cancer in 9. Partial responses occurred in three dose-escalation patients, of whom one had hepatocellular carcinoma and two had cutaneous melanoma. Prior anti-PD-1, anti-PD-L1 or anti-CTLA-4 therapy was permitted, and approximately 41% of dose-escalation patients had received checkpoint inhibitors. In the dose-escalation cohort, 70% to 85% of patients were male, and the mean age was roughly 60 years, with a range of roughly 20 to 79. Intravenous ivuxolimab was administered to patients every 2 weeks at six dose levels: 0.01, 0.1, 0.3, 1.5, 3 and 10 mg/kg. The monotherapy dose-escalation portion (N ≈ 57 patients) of the phase I ivuxolimab trial is reported in the paper. The point of sequencing TCRbeta in the periphery was to test whether ivuxolimab changed TCR sequence diversity and drove clonal T-cell expansion. Broad study findings and their caveats: Low levels of normalized T-cell clonal expansion were also shown by some nonresponding patients. At doses of 0.1 to 3.0 mg/kg, clonal expansion of both CD4+ and CD8+ blood T cells was observed from baseline to week 6. Partial responders in the 0.1-3.0 mg/kg groups had among the lowest normalized peripheral clonal expansion, especially among CD8+ T cells. After ivuxolimab, more expanded clones were found on average in CD8+ T cells than in CD4+ T cells. Antigen specificity was not determined for the clonally expanded peripheral T cells.

The trial excluded patients who had a history of autoimmune disease or who were on systemic immunosuppression. In every dose cohort, peripheral blood was drawn for TCR sequencing at baseline, cycle 4 day 1, and cycle 7 day 1. The samples were drawn from a first-in-human, open-label, multicenter phase I dose-escalation trial of ivuxolimab. Adults with locally advanced or metastatic melanoma, renal cell, hepatocellular, or head and neck squamous cell carcinoma were enrolled in the trial. Before TCR sequencing, CD4+ T cells and CD8+ T cells from peripheral blood were sorted into separate populations. Genomic DNA was extracted from sorted cells for sequencing of the TCRbeta CDR3 region. The immunoSEQ Assay was used for sequencing of TCRbeta CDR3 regions. This is the immuneACCESS table as TCRdb keeps it, with only in-frame sequences that have V and J called. A part of the clones is gone; compared with another copy, unresolved V genes explain less than half, and the rest is unexplained. Here the sample has roughly 93,000 clones; approximately 84% occur a single time. The ten top clones hold under 7% of the sample.

The receptor was isolated from an adult with an advanced solid tumor such as melanoma, head and neck, liver or kidney cancer. Specimen: CD4+ or CD8+ T cells sorted from blood, collected in a trial of the OX40 agonist ivuxolimab.

The nucleotide sequence is given as TGTGCCAGCCAACCAGACAGCGGTGGCTACACCTTC. The encoded protein is CASQPDSGGYTF. Recombination joined TRBV2 with TRBJ1-2; the D gene is perhaps TRBD1, from 5 matching bases. From a lookup of the germline V gene, CDR1 and CDR2 are SNHLY and FYNNEI. The CDR3 goes from the cysteine to the phenylalanine over 12 residues. Kept here is only the CDR3 DNA, which spans 36 bases and is read in frame from base 1. V is reduced by 8 bases and J by 7 bases, leaving a spacing of 14 bases between them.